This TCR beta chain was identified in a study of cytomegalovirus exposure and HLA in healthy donors (dated 2017 in TCRdb). About the full investigation: In an earlier analysis of several hundred of the donors, under 300 Gb of sequence data and 95 million to 130 million unique TCR beta sequences from some 170 million T cells were reported. An early release that covered about 600 HLA-typed donors contained around 300 gigabases of sequencing data and about 84 million unique TCR sequences. Of the roughly 390 genotyped donors, less than 85% were placed in the genetic ancestry cluster associated with self-reported Caucasian donors. The study was designed to test whether signatures of past pathogen exposure could be identified by cataloging public T cell receptors. Using immunosequencing, the study profiled T cell repertoires from 666 subjects and related those repertoires to cytomegalovirus serostatus. Along with the approximately 650-subject first cohort, a separate validation cohort of approximately 110 different subjects was used. To predict cytomegalovirus infection status, the study combined high-throughput TCR immunosequencing, statistical association of individual TCRs with disease status, and machine learning. A later analysis re-analyzed previously published TCR beta repertoires from 550 to 700 donors and added high-resolution HLA genotyping to study TCR occurrence patterns. In the later analysis, no new phenotypic data were used to find candidate immune exposures; instead, reliance was placed on TCR beta sequences and their occurrence across donors. An earlier analysis of several hundred of the donors applied high-throughput TCR beta sequencing to assess whether each TCR beta V gene segment acted as functional or pseudogenic. Donor age, sex, ethnicity and CMV serostatus were collected together with the repertoire data. A later genetic analysis used genome-wide SNP genotypes for about 65% of the 666 donors, treating that subset as a discovery cohort. Every discovery cohort repertoire had been produced on one sequencing platform. Both class I and class II loci were covered by HLA typing, at four-digit resolution. The number of typed donors differed by locus: about 629-640 for A, B, C, DRB1 and DQB1; some 500 for DQA1; 600 to 610 for DPA1; and 450 to 480 for DPB1. Because of strong linkage in the cohort, roughly five DR-DQ haplotypes were treated as single units for association and clustering. Among about 390 genotyped donors of the cohort, an average of approximately 240,000 unique TCR beta nucleotide sequences were sequenced per donor, roughly 18% of them non-productive. Overall study outcomes, separate from this receptor: Sequencing depth was assumed to be roughly uniform across donors in the presence/absence analyses, though that assumption may not hold. Specific HLA alleles were associated with over 15,000 TCR beta sequences at a false discovery rate of 0.05 in a later analysis. While some public TCRs were present in many individuals, most TCR sequences turned up only very rarely across donors. Linkage disequilibrium might explain the correlated functional status among segregating V segments, but an unknown experimental factor could not be ruled out. When HLA alleles, especially DR and DQ, strongly co-occurred, TCR associations were difficult to assign to individual alleles. It was suggested by the authors that the approach could potentially be generalized to other disease states and immunological phenotypes. A later analysis found that TCR association rates varied across HLA loci, with DRB1 alleles showing the most associated TCRs and HLA-C alleles the fewest. According to a later genetic analysis, donors in an Asian-associated ancestry cluster had fewer N-insertions in productive TCRs than the approximately 700-donor mean. V-gene and J-gene trimming of TCR beta chains was associated with a missense DCLRE1C variant in a later genetic analysis, and the association was replicated in an independent cohort. A later analysis reported that several top co-occurrence clusters appeared linked to parvovirus B19, influenza, CMV and Epstein-Barr virus. Only TCR beta chains were sequenced in this cohort, and the absence of alpha or paired-chain data limited detectable features. Because the 87-base-pair reads could not distinguish some IMGT-functional V segments, including TRBV6-2 and TRBV6-3, those segments were excluded. For the cohort, immune exposure information was limited to CMV serostatus. In vitro tests confirmed that three of the cytomegalovirus-associated TCR beta chains recognize cytomegalovirus antigens. The study listed 170 or so TCR beta chains as associated with cytomegalovirus. Because HLA typing was unavailable for some donors at each locus, only the typed subset was used in association tests. A further reported finding was that TCR beta sequences accurately predicted the HLA-A and HLA-B alleles for most subjects in the first cohort. Most CMV-associated TCR beta chains appeared to be HLA-restricted in a later analysis, and the HLA associations seemed to be driven largely by CMV exposure. In both the original and validation cohorts, the classifier was reported to diagnose cytomegalovirus status with high specificity and sensitivity. In an earlier analysis of approximately 590 of the donors, most TCR beta V segments appeared in productive rearrangements about 87% or about 30% of the time, broadly matching IMGT annotations. In a later analysis, HLA-associated TCR beta chains showed more clonal expansion and lower generation probabilities than non-associated chains that were equally common. Roughly 17 rarely observed V segments, including chromosome 9 orphons, were excluded from the earlier analysis of about 500 of the donors because counts were too low. A cluster of highly shared sequence variants was judged likely to be a technical artifact of the sequencing pipeline.

The library was built by means of the immunoSEQ multiplex PCR assay. The multiplex PCR relied on a mix of 60 forward primers for TCR Vbeta segments and 13 reverse primers for TCR Jbeta segments. A multiplex PCR assay on genomic DNA amplified the CDR3 region of rearranged TCR beta genes. The amplified TCR beta libraries were sequenced on the Illumina HiSeq System as 87-base-pair reads. Regarding the original processing steps: In a later analysis, 80 million or so unique TCR beta chains were counted across the 500 to 850 repertoires, and roughly 11 million of these chains were shared by at least two donors. Raw reads were error-corrected and collapsed into unique sequences by a nearest-neighbor algorithm in which closely related sequences were merged to remove PCR and sequencing errors. To assign V, D and J gene segments, CDR3 sequences were aligned to IMGT reference sequences. For a sequence to be retained, at least a six-nucleotide match to both a V gene segment and a J gene segment was required. Rearrangements were called productive when the CDR3 lacked stop codons and stayed in frame with V and J; all others were non-productive. Following IMGT convention, CDR3 was defined as the stretch from the second conserved V-encoded cysteine up to the conserved J-encoded phenylalanine. The earlier analysis of fewer than 700 of the donors excluded sequences that lacked an unambiguous match to a single V gene segment. An earlier analysis of some 610 of the donors called V segments functional above 56.7% productive rearrangements and segregating when the between-donor standard deviation exceeded 5%. A statistical classification framework was developed to diagnose cytomegalovirus status using the catalog of TCR beta chain sequences. V and J gene assignment, in a later analysis, came from comparing TCR nucleotide sequences with IMGT/GENE-DB human TR gene sequences. A later analysis assigned CDR3 sequences and most-parsimonious VDJ recombination scenarios with the TCRdist pipeline. In a later analysis, every TCR beta chain was defined by the combination of its CDR3 amino acid sequence and its V-gene family, and reads without a unique V-gene family were dropped. As a way to deal with suspected cross-contamination and a sequencing artifact, a later analysis dropped 450 to 700 nucleotide sequences that were highly shared and had low generation probability. A later analysis calculated a clonal expansion index for each public chain from normalized within-repertoire ranks of inferred template counts. A later analysis computed generation probabilities with a VDJ recombination model fitted to out-of-frame rearrangements, and checked the results against IGoR. In a later analysis, hypergeometric tests were used to score TCR-TCR, TCR-HLA and TCR-CMV co-occurrence, with a repertoire-size bias correction applied to TCR pairs. False discovery rates were estimated in a later analysis by permuting HLA or CMV assignments 20 times. In a later analysis, co-occurring TCRs were grouped using DBSCAN, and TCRdist sequence similarity was added for clustering within HLA-allele-positive subsets. Repertoires with fewer than 30,000 or more than 120,000 public chains, plus five repertoires with anomalous nucleotide sharing, were excluded from co-occurrence clustering. TCRdb took over this immuneACCESS table, retaining in-frame rearrangements with V and J assigned. Such tables are incomplete; in checked studies, under half of the missing clones stem from an unresolved V gene, and the remainder is unexplained. The V and J calls and clone size are taken from that table; D and trimming were inferred from the DNA. A total of 130,000 or so clones appear in this sample, 80% of them only once. The ten largest clones capture 5.3% of the sample.

Concerning this clone: Its antigen specificity is not known. Within one base of it there is no much larger clone, and no base qualities were kept.

The cohort consisted of some 730 healthy bone marrow donors. All cohort members were sampled while nominally healthy, although unrecorded immune exposures were likely present. The donor was CMV seronegative and was included in the group of 352 seronegative cohort members. A peripheral blood sample was provided by each donor, and peripheral blood mononuclear cells were used for TCR beta sequencing. The Qiagen DNeasy Blood Extraction Kit was used to extract genomic DNA from the blood cell samples. Trimming removed 5 bases from V and 10 bases from J; the gene matches leave 6 bases unexplained. From a lookup of the germline V gene, CDR1 and CDR2 are SGDLS and YYNGEE. The CDR3 spans 11 residues, from the cysteine through the phenylalanine. This entry keeps only the CDR3 DNA: 33 bases, framed from base 1.

The sequence was obtained from a man aged 25 to 45 in good health and CMV-seronegative. Material for sequencing was PBMCs. The chain is encoded by TRBV9 joined to TRBJ2-7, and TRBD1 matches 7 of the central bases. The nucleotide sequence is TGTGCCAGCAGACCGAGGGGGCGTCAGTACTTC. Translated, this gives CASRPRGRQYF.